The 18 T cell receptor beta chains below come from one sample, sequenced in a study of beta chain features in type 1 diabetes. Findings of the study overall: Within each of all four CD4+ subsets, Type 1 diabetes patients had TCRB CDR3s that were moderately but significantly shorter.

Their antigens remain unidentified. Every isolated RNA sample was fully reverse transcribed, so sequencing captured expressed TCRB transcripts. Sequencing was performed with immunoSEQ multiplex PCR; in TCRdb, only in-frame clones are kept and a portion is missing. This table has a few hundred thousand clones, around 10% appearing once. Specimen: central memory CD4+ T cells from blood. The source is a man aged 25-45 years with type 1 diabetes.

This clone appeared a few times. The rearrangement joins TRBV28 to TRBJ2-3; 8 nucleotides align to TRBD1. Germline trimming cut 1 base from V and 4 bases from J; bases unmatched to any gene: 10. The CDR3 contains 17 residues. CDR1 and CDR2 from the germline V gene are MDHEN and SYDVKM. CDR3 protein: CASSLSRQGRYADTQYF. The CDR3 DNA is TGTGCCAGCAGTTTATCCAGACAGGGGAGGTACGCAGATACGCAGTATTTT.

This clone was picked up a small number of times. The V call is TRBV28, the J call TRBJ2-7; perhaps TRBD2 as D (5 bases). CDR1 and CDR2 from the germline V gene are MDHEN and SYDVKM. With 3 bases removed from V and 3 bases from J, the gap between germline ends came to 9 bases. The CDR3 has 13 amino acids. DNA for the CDR3: TGTGCCAGCAGTTTCGCCGGGAACTACGAGCAGTACTTC. Its protein product is CASSFAGNYEQYF.

The V call is TRBV6-6, the J call TRBJ2-1; D call uncertain. Trimming pared 6 bases from V and 0 bases from J, leaving 9 bases between. The CDR3 length is 14 residues. Germline lookup yields CDR1 MNHNY and CDR2 SVGAGI (reference sequence). CDR3 DNA: TGTGCCAGCAGGGGTCTAAGCTCCTACAATGAGCAGTTCTTC. It is translated as CASRGLSSYNEQFF.

This clone has just a few counts. The chain combines TRBV4-2 with TRBJ1-2; 7 bases fit TRBD1. Germline trimming cut 0 bases from V and 7 bases from J; bases unmatched to any gene: 11. The CDR3 has 16 residues. CDR1 is LGHNA, CDR2 YNFKEQ, per germline. The CDR3, as DNA: TGTGCCAGCAGCCAAGATTCCCTCAACAGACAGGGTGGCTACACCTTC. Its protein product is CASSQDSLNRQGGYTF.

This clone showed up just a few times. The chain recombines TRBV5-4 with TRBJ2-6; D gene ambiguous. V lost 4 bases to trimming and J lost 0 bases, with 5 bases between them. Germline-derived CDR1 and CDR2 are SGHNT and YYREEE (reference sequence). The CDR3 loop spans 14 amino acids. The CDR3 reads CASSLPSGANVLTF. The CDR3 nucleotides are TGTGCCAGCAGCCTCCCCTCTGGGGCCAACGTCCTGACTTTC.

The chain carries TRBV5-4 and TRBJ1-1, with TRBD1 matching 8 bases. This CDR3 has 16 amino acids. Looked up from germline, CDR1 is SGHNT and CDR2 is YYREEE (reference sequence). V lost 3 bases, J lost 5 bases, and 12 bases stayed unmatched. The CDR3 nucleotides read TGTGCCAGCAGCTCGGCAGAAGGACAGGGACGGACTGAAGCTTTCTTT. It translates to CASSSAEGQGRTEAFF.

This clone was picked up a small number of times. The rearrangement joins TRBV10-3 to TRBJ1-4, with TRBD1 matching over 8 bases. V trimming: 0 bases; J trimming: 2 bases; junction bases outside the gene matches: 5. CDR1 is ENHRY and CDR2 is SYGVKD in the germline V gene. The CDR3 totals 17 residues. Here the CDR3 DNA reads TGTGCCATCAGTGAGTCAAACCGACAGGGGACTAATGAAAAACTGTTTTTT. It specifies CAISESNRQGTNEKLFF.

V is TRBV7-8 and J is TRBJ1-5; D is ambiguous. The CDR3 contains 14 residues. V lost 6 bases, J lost 0 bases, and 9 bases lay in between. Germline lookup yields CDR1 SGHVS and CDR2 FQNEAQ. DNA for the CDR3: TGTGCCAGCAGTACACGGGTTAGCAATCAGCCCCAGCATTTT. Its translation: CASSTRVSNQPQHF.

Only a few counts were recorded for this clone. Here the CDR3 DNA reads TGTGCCAGCACAAAGCGGGACACAGATACGCAGTATTTT. Translated: CASTKRDTDTQYF. The chain joins TRBV9 to TRBJ2-3, with 7 bases identical to TRBD2. The germline V gene encodes CDR1 SGDLS and CDR2 YYNGEE. The CDR3 is 13 amino acids. V shed 6 bases and J 2 bases; nucleotides not matched to a gene: 3. The complete variable domain, with remaining parts taken from reference TRBV9 and TRBJ2-3, reads DSGVTQTPKHLITATGQRVTLRCSPRSGDLSVYWYQQSLDQGLQFLIQYYNGEERAKGNILERFSAQQFPDLHSELNLSSLELGDSALYFCASTKRDTDTQYFGPGTRLTVL.

The V and J genes are TRBV7-3 and TRBJ2-1, with 8 bases identical to TRBD1. The CDR3 extends over 13 amino acids. Germline CDR1 reads SGHTA; CDR2 reads FQGTGA. The V gene end was trimmed by 5 bases and the J gene end by 7 bases; junction bases not matched to a gene: 4. The CDR3 sequence: CASSAQGANEQFF. CDR3 nucleotide sequence: TGTGCCAGCAGCGCCCAGGGGGCGAATGAGCAGTTCTTC.

This clone was seen a few times. The rearrangement joins TRBV9 to TRBJ2-1; 9 positions agree with TRBD1. Trimming removed 0 bases from V and 7 bases from J; junction bases left unmatched: 5. Germline-derived CDR1 and CDR2 are SGDLS and YYNGEE. The CDR3 runs 15 residues. The CDR3 protein is CASSVAPDRGNEQFF. The CDR3 DNA reads TGTGCCAGCAGCGTAGCCCCGGACAGGGGTAATGAGCAGTTCTTC.

This clone appeared many times. The V gene is TRBV4-1, the J gene TRBJ2-7; 12 bases match TRBD2. Germline V gives CDR1 MGHRA, CDR2 YSYEKL. This CDR3 is built from 17 residues. V trimming: 3 bases; J trimming: 9 bases; junction bases outside the gene matches: 15. The CDR3 DNA follows: TGCGCCAGCAGCCAGACCCTGGCTAGCGGGAGGGCCTATGTGCAGTACTTC. This sequence encodes CASSQTLASGRAYVQYF.

Only a few counts were recorded for this clone. This chain joins TRBV5-1 and TRBJ2-7; D is tentatively TRBD1 or TRBD2 (5 bases each). This CDR3 has 17 residues. Germline CDR1 SGHRS, CDR2 YFSETQ. Trimming stripped 0 bases from V and 4 bases from J, with 20 bases between. CDR3: CASSLGWTGTGRYEQYF. The CDR3 DNA reads TGCGCCAGCAGCTTGGGCTGGACCGGGACGGGGCGTTACGAGCAGTACTTC. Together with reference TRBV5-1 and TRBJ2-7, the CDR3 gives the full variable domain: KAGVTQTPRYLIKTRGQQVTLSCSPISGHRSVSWYQQTPGQGLQFLFEYFSETQRNKGNFPGRFSGRQFSNSRSEMNVSTLELGDSALYLCASSLGWTGTGRYEQYFGPGTRLTVT.

The chain links TRBV5-1 to TRBJ2-5; tentatively, D is TRBD1 or TRBD2 (6 bases each). The closer fit of TRBJ2-7 to the DNA end suggests the J call may be wrong. In germline, CDR1 is SGHRS, CDR2 YFSETQ. This CDR3 spans 14 amino acids. The CDR3 nucleotides read TGCGCCAGCAGCTCCCTACAGGGAGGCGACGAGCAGTACTTC. Its translation is CASSSLQGGDEQYF.

The chain couples TRBV5-8 to TRBJ2-1; 9 bases are shared with TRBD1. This CDR3 has 14 amino acids. The V gene's germline CDR1 is SGHTS and CDR2 YDEGEE. V lost 0 bases, J lost 15 bases, and 10 bases stayed unmatched. The CDR3 protein is CASSLGQQDRGGFF. The CDR3 coding sequence is TGTGCCAGCAGCTTGGGACAACAAGACAGGGGGGGGTTCTTC. The full variable domain, completed using reference TRBV5-8 and TRBJ2-1, is EAGVTQSPTHLIKTRGQQATLRCSPISGHTSVYWYQQALGLGLQFLLWYDEGEERNRGNFPPRFSGRQFPNYSSELNVNALELEDSALYLCASSLGQQDRGGFFGPGTRLTVL.

The gene calls are TRBV10-3 and TRBJ1-5, with 7 nucleotides matching TRBD1. Germline trimming cut 5 bases from V and 1 base from J; bases unmatched to any gene: 5. The CDR3 is 15 residues long. Germline CDR1 is ENHRY and CDR2 is SYGVKD. The DNA for the CDR3 is TGTGCCATCAGTTCAATGACAGGGAGCAATCAGCCCCAGCATTTT. Amino acids: CAISSMTGSNQPQHF.

J is TRBJ2-7 and V is TRBV4-3; TRBD2 matches at 8 bases. Germline assignment: CDR1 LGHNA and CDR2 YSLEER. With 1 base clipped from V and 1 base from J, the junction kept 6 bases outside the gene matches. The CDR3 extends over 16 amino acids. CDR3 nucleotide sequence: TGCGCCAGCAGCCAAGTAGCTAGCGGGTTTTCCTACGAGCAGTACTTC. Encoded protein: CASSQVASGFSYEQYF.

This clone was observed a few times. The J gene is TRBJ2-7, the V gene TRBV6-6, with D possibly TRBD2 on 6 matching bases. V was clipped by 8 bases and J by 1 base, with 15 bases between them. Germline V lookup: CDR1 MNHNY, CDR2 SVGAGI (reference sequence). The CDR3 is 14 amino acids. The CDR3 DNA reads TGTGCCAGCTGGGAGGTAGGCGGATCCTACGAGCAGTACTTC. Translated, it gives CASWEVGGSYEQYF.